This T cell receptor (beta chain) derives from a study of blood T cell repertoires in COVID-19. The authors' processing: Amplification with reference gene primers provided the estimates of nucleated cell counts. TCRdb keeps only in-frame clones here, not all; method: immunoSEQ multiplex PCR. The V and J calls and clone size come from that table; D and trimming were worked out from the DNA. The sample records some 130,000 clones, approximately 84% being singletons. The CDR3 contains 16 residues. The trim removed 3 bases at V and 2 bases at J, leaving 7 bases unmatched. CDR1 is LGHDT, CDR2 YNNKEL, per germline (reference sequence).

Material: peripheral blood. The receptor was derived from a human donor in a cohort sampled during active COVID-19. V usage is TRBV3-1 (or the pseudogene TRBV3-2) and J usage is TRBJ1-2; 9 bases map to TRBD1. The CDR3 protein is CASSHPLGTGNYGYTF. DNA of the CDR3: TGTGCCAGCAGCCACCCCCTCGGGACAGGGAACTATGGCTACACCTTC.